A selection of T cell receptor beta chains follows, all from one sample in a study of shared clonotypes between healthy human individuals. Using immunoSEQ multiplex PCR, the repertoire was profiled, and TCRdb retains in-frame clones only, with some absent. The sample lists 330,000 or so clones, about 74% seen once, with about 9.4% in the top ten. Sequenced input: memory CD4+ T cells sorted from blood. The receptors stem from a man aged 25-45 years in good health. Both conserved end residues are part of each CDR3.

j_call v_call cdr3_length cdr3_aa
TRBJ1-1 TRBV5-6 13 CASSLVVNTEAFF
TRBJ1-4 TRBV7-9 15 CASSSEGRGNEKLFF
TRBJ2-1 TRBV29-1 14 CSVGLAGGLNEQFF
TRBJ2-7 TRBV11-2 14 CASSPSRGSYEQYF
TRBJ2-2 TRBV11-3 13 CASSLAGTGELFF
TRBJ2-1 TRBV7-2 14 CASTFNKGGNEQFF
TRBJ2-2 TRBV11-2 15 CASSSGQGASGELFF
TRBJ2-7 TRBV28 12 CASSPSPYEQYF
TRBJ1-2 TRBV25-1 14 CASSPYTQGVGYTF
TRBJ2-1 TRBV5-1 14 CASSPAGTYNEQFF
TRBJ2-7 TRBV5-1 13 CASRLLQGSEQYF
TRBJ2-7 TRBV28 16 CASSLNERVLKYEQYF
TRBJ2-7 TRBV6-5 15 CASSLPSSQIYEQYF
TRBJ2-5 TRBV7-9 14 CASSPRPSEETQYF
TRBJ2-2 TRBV2 14 CASMSDRGTGELFF
TRBJ1-5 TRBV28 14 CASSPGAGNQPQHF
TRBJ2-3 TRBV18 14 CASSPGRQADTQYF
TRBJ2-7 TRBV5-1 16 CASSLGGDRGSYEQYF
TRBJ2-1 TRBV10-3 12 CAISGINNEQFF
TRBJ2-2 TRBV5-1 15 CASSSSASNTGELFF
TRBJ2-3 TRBV5-1 12 CASSVGVDTQYF
TRBJ1-2 TRBV23-1 19 CASSHPDPDRGAANYGYTF
TRBJ2-1 TRBV9 14 CASSSGVSENEQFF
TRBJ1-1 TRBV27 15 CASSARDRANTEAFF
TRBJ2-3 TRBV19 13 CASRVSGSDTQYF
TRBJ2-6 TRBV2 16 CASSKGLNSGANVLTF
TRBJ2-3 TRBV10-1 13 CASNDRITDTQYF
TRBJ1-5 TRBV11-2 15 CASSEGQGSNQPQHF
TRBJ2-4 TRBV5-1 18 CASSLGEDDYWAKNIQYF
TRBJ2-2 TRBV9 13 CASSVAPVGELFF
TRBJ2-1 TRBV2 13 CASSVRLRNEQFF
TRBJ2-7 TRBV5-4 14 CASSLEAYSYEQYF
TRBJ1-4 TRBV5-6 16 CASSFGSGSYSEKLFF
TRBJ2-7 TRBV5-1 13 CASGQGADYEQYF
TRBJ2-1 TRBV10-1 13 CASRPGTYGEQFF
TRBJ2-7 TRBV29-1 14 CSVVWTGGSYEQYF
TRBJ2-7 TRBV5-6 12 CASSRQDLEQYF
TRBJ2-1 TRBV29-1 14 CSGIGPGGSNEQFF
TRBJ2-3 TRBV18 15 CASSPGRQTRDTQYF
TRBJ1-4 TRBV4-1 15 CASSQEPGLNEKLFF
TRBJ2-1 TRBV25-1 14 CASGDRGRLDEQFF
TRBJ1-5 TRBV19 14 CASSIARGNQPQHF
TRBJ1-1 TRBV5-1 14 CASSLRGQGDEAFF
TRBJ1-1 TRBV7-2 13 CASSLDRITEAFF
TRBJ2-7 TRBV4-3 15 CASSLGTGLSYEQYF
TRBJ2-2 TRBV5-4 15 CASSLRGRNTGELFF
TRBJ2-1 TRBV20-1 11 CSAKGGNEQFF
TRBJ2-3 TRBV19 12 CASSYLADTQYF
TRBJ2-1 TRBV7-2 16 CASSLAIAGGYNEQFF
TRBJ2-1 TRBV6-6 13 CASETGAGNEQFF
TRBJ2-7 TRBV5-6 16 CASSSVLAGVSYEQYF
TRBJ2-3 TRBV5-1 16 CASSLDRAGRTDTQYF
TRBJ2-7 TRBV5-5 13 CASSLVPSGEQYF
TRBJ2-7 TRBV6-5 13 CASSRDRSYEQYF
TRBJ2-3 TRBV2 16 CASSRFGDSSTDTQYF
TRBJ2-3 TRBV28 16 CASSPDSGSYPDTQYF
TRBJ2-3 TRBV5-1 14 CASSLGLAADTQYF